This T cell receptor beta chain was profiled in a study of neurological immune-mediated disorders. Germline V gene sequence: CDR1 LNHNV, CDR2 YYDKDF (reference sequence). The CDR3 runs 14 residues. Trimming cost V 1 base and J 4 bases, with 7 bases left between them. MiXCR, applied by TCRdb to the 5' RACE reads, yields one record per CDR3 protein. The data show 71,000 or so distinct CDR3 sequences, approximately 15% seen once. Time point: longitudinal time-point 1 (baseline). There are many counts of this clonotype. The antigen is undetermined. Study-level findings and limits: Sharing of CDR3 amino acid sequences among expanded clones across subjects was absent, suggesting private repertoires in all groups.

The receptor's source is a female donor with HTLV-1-associated myelopathy (HAM/TSP). This sequence joins TRBV15 and TRBJ2-2; D is undetermined. Sequencing input: PBMCs. DNA for the CDR3: TGTGCCACCAGCAGAGTACGAGTCACCGGGGAGCTGTTTTTT. This encodes CATSRVRVTGELFF.